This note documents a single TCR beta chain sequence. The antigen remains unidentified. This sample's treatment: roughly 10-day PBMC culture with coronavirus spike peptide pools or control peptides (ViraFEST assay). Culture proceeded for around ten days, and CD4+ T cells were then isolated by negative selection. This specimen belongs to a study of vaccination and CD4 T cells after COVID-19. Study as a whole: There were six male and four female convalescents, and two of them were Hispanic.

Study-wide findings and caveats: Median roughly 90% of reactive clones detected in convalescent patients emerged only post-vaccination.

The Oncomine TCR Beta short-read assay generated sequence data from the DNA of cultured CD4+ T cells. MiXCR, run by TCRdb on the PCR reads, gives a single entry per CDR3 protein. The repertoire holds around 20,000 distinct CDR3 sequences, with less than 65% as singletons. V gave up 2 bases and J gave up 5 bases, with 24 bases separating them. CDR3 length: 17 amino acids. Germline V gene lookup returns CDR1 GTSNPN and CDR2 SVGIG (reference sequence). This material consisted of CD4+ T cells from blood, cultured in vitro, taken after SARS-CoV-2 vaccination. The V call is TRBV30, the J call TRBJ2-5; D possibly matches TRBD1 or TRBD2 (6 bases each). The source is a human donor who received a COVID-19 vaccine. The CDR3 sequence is CAWSHLTYGGTRETQYF. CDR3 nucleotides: TGTGCCTGGAGTCACTTAACTTACGGGGGCACTAGGGAGACCCAGTACTTC.